This passage covers 17 T cell receptor beta chains from one sample sequenced in a study of T-cell memory formation after mild COVID-19. TCRdb reprocessed the 5' RACE reads via MiXCR and lists one record per CDR3 protein. The table lists roughly 610,000 distinct CDR3 sequences, roughly 17% of them singletons. The sequenced sample consisted of PBMCs or a T cell subset sorted from them (not recorded which). These receptors all stem from an adult woman who had mild COVID-19 (a few samples of this study predate the infection). Cell type and time point are not known.

This clonotype was detected only a few times. The chain couples TRBV7-2 to TRBJ2-5; no reliable D call. From germline, CDR1 is SGHTA and CDR2 FQGNSA. CDR3 length: 15 residues. Trimming took 4 bases from V and 2 from J, leaving 14 bases between them. The CDR3 sequence is CASSSAQTAQETQYF. Here the CDR3 DNA reads TGTGCCAGCAGCTCCGCCCAAACAGCTCAAGAGACCCAGTACTTC.

CDR3 DNA: TGTGCCAGCAAGGGGGGATATGAGCAGTTCTTC. It encodes CASKGGYEQFF. The J gene is TRBJ2-1, the V gene TRBV12-3 or TRBV12-4; D may be TRBD1 or TRBD2 (6 bases each). The CDR3 is 11 residues long. Trimming left V 7 bases short and J 8 bases short, with 9 bases between.

This clonotype was detected only a few times. J is TRBJ1-2 and V is TRBV25-1, with 9 bases matching TRBD1. The CDR3 runs to 17 residues. J gave up 5 bases and V 6 bases, and 16 bases lay outside the gene matches. Looked up from germline, CDR1 is MGHDK and CDR2 is SYGVNS. CDR3 DNA: TGTGCCAGCAGAGAAAGAGGTCAGGACAGGGGAGAGTATGGCTACACCTTC. It codes for CASRERGQDRGEYGYTF.

This clonotype has just a few counts. V and J are TRBV5-1 and TRBJ2-7; TRBD1 matches at 7 bases. V shed 0 bases, J shed 7 bases, and the junction held 7 bases outside the gene matches. Germline CDR1 is SGHRS and CDR2 is YFSETQ. The CDR3 has 14 residues. The chain's CDR3 is CASSLDRGLGEQYF. The CDR3 DNA reads TGCGCCAGCAGCTTGGACAGGGGCCTGGGAGAGCAGTACTTC.

This clonotype came up a few times. V is TRBV9 and J is TRBJ2-7; D possibly corresponds to TRBD1 (5 bases). Trimming cost V 3 bases and J 0 bases, with 10 bases left between them. The CDR3 runs 14 residues. Germline CDR1 reads SGDLS; CDR2 reads YYNGEE. CDR3 residues: CASSAKGPSYEQYF. In nucleotides, the CDR3 is TGTGCCAGCAGCGCAAAGGGGCCCTCCTACGAGCAGTACTTC. Full variable domain (outside the CDR3, taken from reference TRBV9 and TRBJ2-7): DSGVTQTPKHLITATGQRVTLRCSPRSGDLSVYWYQQSLDQGLQFLIQYYNGEERAKGNILERFSAQQFPDLHSELNLSSLELGDSALYFCASSAKGPSYEQYFGPGTRLTVT.

The chain combines TRBV9 with TRBJ2-7; a possible D gene is TRBD2 (5 bases). CDR1 is SGDLS, CDR2 YYNGEE, per germline. The CDR3 runs to 13 residues. Trimming pared 4 bases from V and 2 bases from J, leaving 10 bases between. This CDR3 is CASSKEATYEQYF. Here the CDR3 DNA reads TGTGCCAGCAGCAAGGAGGCGACCTACGAGCAGTACTTC.

This chain joins TRBV20-1 and TRBJ1-2; 9 bases are shared with TRBD1. The CDR3 extends over 15 amino acids. After removal of 6 bases from V and 7 bases from J, the junction contained 15 bases not matched to a gene. Germline V CDR1 and CDR2: DFQATT, SNEGSKA (reference sequence). The CDR3 here is CSAEMPGQGLGGYTF. Written as DNA, the CDR3 is TGCAGTGCCGAAATGCCGGGACAGGGTTTGGGTGGCTACACCTTC.

This clonotype was detected many times. This sequence joins TRBV7-2 and TRBJ2-2; D not certain. The germline V gene encodes CDR1 SGHTA and CDR2 FQGNSA. This CDR3 has 14 residues. V lost 5 bases, J lost 6 bases, and 13 bases lay in between. The CDR3 bases are TGTGCCAGCAGCCCCAGAGTAGCCGCCGGGGAGCTGTTTTTT. Translation gives CASSPRVAAGELFF.

This clonotype turned up a few times. The V gene is TRBV27, the J gene TRBJ2-7; D unclear. The CDR3 extends over 13 amino acids. The ends were cut back, 0 bases at V and 2 bases at J, with 5 bases in the middle. Germline lookup yields CDR1 MNHEY and CDR2 SMNVEV (reference sequence). Written as DNA, the CDR3 is TGTGCCAGCAGTTTATCGGTGACCTACGAGCAGTACTTC. As protein: CASSLSVTYEQYF.

This clonotype came up a few times. J is TRBJ1-1 and V is TRBV20-1; the D is unclear. The CDR3 has 12 residues. Germline CDR1 reads DFQATT; CDR2 reads SNEGSKA (reference sequence). Trimming stripped 2 bases from V and 7 bases from J, with 11 bases between. The CDR3 DNA is TGCAGTGCTAGACGAGGGAAAGGTGAAGCTTTCTTT. It yields the protein CSARRGKGEAFF.

J is TRBJ2-3 and V is TRBV29-1; D unresolved. The V and J ends lost 7 bases and 2 bases respectively, with 10 bases between them. The CDR3 sequence is 12 residues long. In germline, CDR1 is SQVTM, CDR2 ANQGSEA. In DNA, the CDR3 is TGCAGCGCGGACGGCCCCACAGATACGCAGTATTTT. It codes for CSADGPTDTQYF.

This clonotype occurred a few times. V and J are TRBV4-2 and TRBJ2-7; unclear D gene. Between the trimmed V and J ends, which lost 0 bases and 2 bases, there was a span of 5 bases. The CDR3 has 13 residues. CDR1 is LGHNA and CDR2 is YNFKEQ in the germline V gene. Here the CDR3 reads CASSQEKAYEQYF. Here the CDR3 DNA reads TGTGCCAGCAGCCAAGAAAAGGCCTACGAGCAGTACTTC.

This clonotype was found a few times. The J gene is TRBJ2-2, the V gene TRBV7-9; 7 bases match TRBD1. CDR1 and CDR2 from the germline V gene are SEHNR and FQNEAQ (reference sequence). This CDR3 is built from 16 residues. The trim removed 1 base at V and 0 bases at J, leaving 2 bases unmatched. This chain's CDR3 is CASSLEQGPNTGELFF. The CDR3 bases are TGTGCCAGCAGCTTAGAACAGGGGCCGAACACCGGGGAGCTGTTTTTT.

Only a few counts were recorded for this clonotype. The V gene is TRBV18, the J gene TRBJ1-5, with TRBD1 matching over 7 bases. Germline assignment: CDR1 KGHSH and CDR2 LQKENI. Unmatched junction bases numbered 6, after V lost 6 bases and J lost 7 bases. The CDR3 runs to 13 residues. The CDR3 region has the DNA TGTGCCAGCTCCGGACAGGCGAACCAGCCCCAGCATTTT. As protein: CASSGQANQPQHF.

The chain combines TRBV27 with TRBJ2-7; unclear D gene. Germline loops: CDR1 MNHEY, CDR2 SMNVEV (reference sequence). The CDR3 length is 11 residues. Trimming took 7 bases from V and 1 from J, leaving 5 bases between them. The chain's CDR3 is CASILSYEQYF. CDR3 nucleotide sequence: TGTGCCAGCATCCTGTCCTACGAGCAGTACTTC.

The chain uses TRBV27 and TRBJ2-1; 9 bases match TRBD2. The V and J ends lost 4 bases and 13 bases, in that order; junction bases with no gene match: 8. This CDR3 has 13 residues. Per the germline V gene, CDR1 is MNHEY and CDR2 is SMNVEV (reference sequence). The CDR3 is CASSSRSGGYQFF. The CDR3 nucleotides are TGTGCCAGCAGTTCTCGTAGCGGGGGTTATCAGTTCTTC.

CDR3 in amino acids: CSARDTRDEGRAMGEQFF. CDR3 DNA sequence: TGCAGTGCTAGAGATACCCGAGATGAGGGGAGGGCTATGGGTGAGCAGTTCTTC. This chain links TRBV20-1 with TRBJ2-1; 7 bases map to TRBD2. V was clipped by 0 bases and J by 9 bases; unmatched bases: 20. The CDR3 is 18 amino acids. Per germline, CDR1 DFQATT and CDR2 SNEGSKA (reference sequence).